The source of this T cell receptor beta chain is a study of T-cell reconstitution after alpha-beta-depleted transplantation in children. It was with unique molecular identifiers that the TCRbeta library was prepared. TCRdb itself ran the PCR reads through MiXCR, one entry per CDR3 protein. The data show hundreds of thousands of distinct CDR3 sequences, with roughly 17% seen just once and 0.85% to 1.3% held by the top ten. The CDR3 consists of 17 residues. CDR1 SEHNR and CDR2 FQNEAQ come from the germline V gene (reference sequence). V shed 4 bases and J shed 8 bases, with 24 bases lying between them. This clonotype was found a few times.

The TCR was taken from a human donor who donated a stem cell graft to a child with acute myeloid leukemia. The V call is TRBV7-9, the J call TRBJ2-1; TRBD2 might be the D (6 bases). The starting material was PBMCs from the stem cell graft donor, obtained from the stem cell graft. The chain's CDR3 is CASSWGVGITPVDEQFF. DNA of the CDR3: TGTGCCAGCAGCTGGGGGGTGGGCATTACCCCAGTGGATGAGCAGTTCTTC.